The subject of this entry is one T cell receptor beta chain. Its cognate antigen is unknown. This sample was taken from a study of cytomegalovirus exposure and HLA in healthy donors. Findings and caveats of the study: A missense variant in DCLRE1C was later tied to TCR beta V- and J-gene trimming. The study listed roughly 160 cytomegalovirus-associated TCR beta chains. In vitro checks showed that a few CMV-associated chains really do target CMV antigens.

Primers included in the PCR were 60 Vbeta and 13 Jbeta primers. This table comes from immunoSEQ multiplex PCR, and its TCRdb copy is limited to in-frame clones, with some not included. The sample yields around 200,000 clones, over 80% seen once. Germline V gene lookup returns CDR1 MDHEN and CDR2 SYDVKM. J gave up 10 bases and V 4 bases, and 6 bases lay outside the gene matches. The CDR3 is 14 amino acids. Sequencing was performed on PBMCs. The J gene is TRBJ1-6, the V gene TRBV28; 8 bases align to TRBD1. The source is a woman between 50 and 59 years old in good health and CMV-seropositive. The CDR3 reads CASSSQGARSPLHF. The CDR3 region has the DNA TGTGCCAGCAGTTCTCAGGGGGCTCGATCACCCCTCCACTTT.